These 25 T cell receptor beta chains originate from one sample sequenced in a study of blood T cell repertoires in COVID-19 (TCRdb year 2020). The library came from the immunoSEQ multiplex PCR assay. This immuneACCESS table, as held by TCRdb, lists in-frame sequences with V and J called but not all clones. Of the missing ones, under half trace to an unresolved V gene in checked studies; the others have no known cause. For this sample the table gives some 490,000 clones, of which roughly nine tenths were detected only once. The top ten hold just over 8% of the sample. Sample: PBMCs or T cells enriched from blood (not recorded which). Receptors were obtained from a woman in her sixties or seventies who had recovered from COVID-19.

The chain couples TRBV9 to TRBJ1-5; D call uncertain. The CDR3 is made up of 15 amino acids. Germline lookup yields CDR1 SGDLS and CDR2 YYNGEE. Trimming pared 3 bases from V and 6 bases from J, leaving 16 bases between. CDR3 in amino acids: CASSDSPLPSQPQHF. The CDR3 nucleotides are TGTGCCAGCAGCGATAGCCCCCTACCTAGTCAGCCCCAGCATTTT.

This chain uses TRBV5-1 with TRBJ1-2; possibly TRBD1 for D (5 bases). Trimming left V 4 bases short and J 2 bases short, with 15 bases between. Germline V gene lookup returns CDR1 SGHRS and CDR2 YFSETQ. CDR3 size: 15 residues. The CDR3 region has the DNA TGCGCCAGCAGCCCCTGGGACTCCGGCAACTATGGCTACACCTTC. Encoded protein: CASSPWDSGNYGYTF.

The chain couples TRBV5-1 to TRBJ1-1; 7 bases align to TRBD1. J gave up 4 bases and V 3 bases, and 3 bases lay outside the gene matches. CDR3 length equals 13 residues. Germline CDR1 reads SGHRS; CDR2 reads YFSETQ. CDR3 coding DNA: TGCGCCAGCAGCTCGACAGGGAGCACTGAAGCTTTCTTT. It codes for CASSSTGSTEAFF.

The chain links TRBV29-1 to TRBJ1-3; D is possibly TRBD1 (6 bases). This CDR3 spans 12 amino acids. Trimming pared 7 bases from V and 3 bases from J, leaving 10 bases between. CDR1 and CDR2 from the germline V gene are SQVTM and ANQGSEA. The CDR3: CSASGVGNTIYF. In DNA, the CDR3 is TGCAGCGCTTCAGGGGTTGGAAACACCATATATTTT.

The chain is built from TRBV2 and TRBJ2-3, with a tentative D call TRBD2 (6 bases). Trimming removed 8 bases from V and 3 bases from J, with 15 bases in between. The CDR3 has 14 amino acids. Germline V gives CDR1 SNHLY, CDR2 FYNNEI. The CDR3 region has the DNA TGTGCCAGCGGGGGGAGAGACAGAACAGATACGCAGTATTTT. The encoded protein is CASGGRDRTDTQYF.

A remark on this clone: This sample also contains other DNA sequences that code for the same CDR3. The V call is TRBV27, the J call TRBJ1-2; a possible D gene is TRBD1 (6 bases). Per the germline V gene, CDR1 is MNHEY and CDR2 is SMNVEV (reference sequence). The germline V and J ends were trimmed by 2 bases and 7 bases, with 14 bases remaining between them. The CDR3 totals 14 residues. The CDR3 nucleotides read TGTGCCAGCAGTTTAGGGGGCAGAGGAGGTGGCTACACCTTC. It codes for CASSLGGRGGGYTF.

The CDR3 loop reads CASSLGPGPYEQYV. The CDR3 bases are TGCGCCAGCAGCTTGGGTCCAGGCCCCTACGAGCAGTACGTC. This chain joins TRBV5-1 and TRBJ2-7; D is unclear. The V end lost 0 bases, the J end lost 2 bases, and 9 bases lay between the germline ends. The CDR3 loop spans 14 amino acids. CDR1 SGHRS and CDR2 YFSETQ come from the germline V gene.

This clone was seen once. The chain combines TRBV29-1 with TRBJ1-1, with D possibly being TRBD1 (5 bases). This CDR3 contains 12 residues. V was trimmed by 6 bases and J by 11 bases, leaving 19 bases between them. Germline V gene data show CDR1 as SQVTM and CDR2 as ANQGSEA. CDR3 nucleotides: TGCAGCGTCCGCACGGACACGGGAGCGGCTTTCTTT. It encodes CSVRTDTGAAFF. Full variable domain (remainder filled in from reference TRBV29-1 and TRBJ1-1): SAVISQKPSRDICQRGTSLTIQCQVDSQVTMMFWYRQQPGQSLTLIATANQGSEATYESGFVIDKFPISRPNLTFSTLTVSNMSPEDSSIYLCSVRTDTGAAFFGQGTRLTVV.

This chain connects TRBV20-1 to TRBJ2-7; perhaps TRBD1 as D (6 bases). The CDR3 sequence is 11 residues long. With 6 bases removed from V and 8 bases from J, the gap between germline ends came to 14 bases. The V gene's germline CDR1 is DFQATT and CDR2 SNEGSKA (reference sequence). CDR3 coding DNA: TGCAGTGCCATCCAGGGGTCTCAGCAGTACTTC. As protein: CSAIQGSQQYF.

The gene calls are TRBV12-3 or TRBV12-4 and TRBJ2-7; 7 bases are a match to TRBD1. This CDR3 has 13 amino acids. V dropped 5 bases and J dropped 2; count of bases not matched to a gene: 3. The CDR3 loop is CASSMGQTYEQYV. The CDR3 region has the DNA TGTGCCAGCAGTATGGGACAGACCTACGAGCAGTACGTC.

This chain uses TRBV9 with TRBJ2-3; perhaps TRBD2 as D (7 bases). Germline V lookup: CDR1 SGDLS, CDR2 YYNGEE. The CDR3 covers 14 residues. With 3 bases removed from V and 1 base from J, the gap between germline ends came to 9 bases. CDR3 amino acids: CASSEGGRTDTQYF. CDR3 bases: TGTGCCAGCAGCGAGGGGGGGCGCACAGATACGCAGTATTTT.

The chain has TRBV2 and TRBJ1-3; D gene uncertain. The V gene lost 4 bases and the J gene lost 7 bases, with 20 bases spanning the gap. The CDR3 totals 16 residues. CDR1 is SNHLY and CDR2 is FYNNEI in the germline V gene. CDR3: CASSAERADFPNTIYF. CDR3 DNA sequence: TGTGCCAGCAGTGCGGAGCGGGCGGATTTCCCTAACACCATATATTTT.

This sequence joins TRBV3-1 (or the pseudogene TRBV3-2) and TRBJ1-2; D gene unclear. The V end was cut by 1 base, the J end by 0 bases, with 9 bases between. The CDR3 sequence is 15 residues long. Germline CDR1 reads LGHDT; CDR2 reads YNNKEL (reference sequence). The CDR3 reads CASSQVSSTNYGYTF. CDR3 nucleotide sequence: TGTGCCAGCAGCCAAGTAAGCTCGACTAACTATGGCTACACCTTC.

Points on this clone: Other nucleotide sequences in the sample specify the same CDR3. The chain has TRBV11-3 and TRBJ1-1, with 8 bases aligning to TRBD1. This CDR3 spans 13 amino acids. V shed 5 bases, J shed 4 bases, and the junction held 3 bases outside the gene matches. Per germline, CDR1 SGHNT and CDR2 YENEEA. The CDR3 protein is CASSPGQGTEAFF. The DNA of the CDR3 is TGTGCCAGCAGCCCCGGACAGGGCACTGAAGCTTTCTTT. Full variable domain (remainder filled in from reference TRBV11-3 and TRBJ1-1): EAGVVQSPRYKIIEKKQPVAFWCNPISGHNTLYWYLQNLGQGPELLIRYENEEAVDDSQLPKDRFSAERLKGVDSTLKIQPAELGDSAVYLCASSPGQGTEAFFGQGTRLTVV.

V is TRBV20-1 and J is TRBJ1-5; 8 bases agree with TRBD1. The CDR3 length is 15 residues. The germline V gene has CDR1 DFQATT and CDR2 SNEGSKA (reference sequence). V shed 3 bases and J 3 bases; nucleotides not matched to a gene: 7. The CDR3 loop reads CSASGTGSFNQPQHF. The CDR3 DNA reads TGCAGTGCTAGTGGGACAGGCTCCTTCAATCAGCCCCAGCATTTT.

CDR3 coding DNA: TGTGCCAGCAGCCAAGATCTGAGTTCCTACAATGAGCAGTTCTTC. As protein: CASSQDLSSYNEQFF. The chain carries TRBV3-1 (or the pseudogene TRBV3-2) and TRBJ2-1; D is undetermined. The CDR3 runs to 15 residues. The germline V and J ends were trimmed by 0 bases and 1 base, with 7 bases remaining between them. Germline V CDR1 and CDR2: LGHDT, YNNKEL (reference sequence).

In nucleotides, the CDR3 is TGTGCCAGCAGCTTAGTCGTAACTAGCGGGGGGGCCCGAGATACGCAGTATTTT. Protein product: CASSLVVTSGGARDTQYF. The J gene is TRBJ2-3, the V gene TRBV7-2; 13 nucleotides align to TRBD2. Germline values: CDR1 SGHTA, CDR2 FQGNSA. J was trimmed by 5 bases and V by 1 base; bases with no gene match: 9. CDR3 length: 18 amino acids.

DNA of the CDR3: TGTGCCACCAGTGATACAGGGAGGGGTGAGCAGTTCTTC. It encodes CATSDTGRGEQFF. The chain recombines TRBV24-1 with TRBJ2-1, with D perhaps TRBD2 (7 bases). The CDR3 consists of 13 residues. In germline, CDR1 is KGHDR, CDR2 SFDVKD. Trimming pared 3 bases from V and 9 bases from J, leaving 11 bases between.

This clone appeared a single time. The rearrangement links TRBV5-4 to TRBJ2-2; tentatively, D is TRBD1 (7 bases). In germline, CDR1 is SGHNT, CDR2 YYREEE (reference sequence). Trimming stripped 5 bases from V and 6 bases from J, with 17 bases between. This CDR3 has 15 amino acids. The CDR3 DNA sequence: TGTGCCAGCAGAAGTCAGGGGGGATTCGCCGGGGAGCTGTTTTTT. Its protein product is CASRSQGGFAGELFF. The full variable domain, with the rest looked up from reference TRBV5-4 and TRBJ2-2, is ETGVTQSPTHLIKTRGQQVTLRCSSQSGHNTVSWYQQALGQGPQFIFQYYREEENGRGNFPPRFSGLQFPNYSSELNVNALELDDSALYLCASRSQGGFAGELFFGEGSRLTVL.

The V call is TRBV6-5, the J call TRBJ2-7; the D gene is possibly TRBD1 (6 bases). The CDR3 consists of 14 residues. The V gene lost 5 bases and the J gene lost 1 base, with 12 bases spanning the gap. Germline values: CDR1 MNHEY, CDR2 SVGAGI. The CDR3 here is CASSMDSVSYEQYV. The CDR3 region has the DNA TGTGCCAGCAGTATGGACAGTGTTTCCTACGAGCAGTACGTC.

The CDR3 DNA sequence: TGTGCCACGTCTGCTGGGGGCGCCGGCAACACTGAAGCTTTCTTT. Protein: CATSAGGAGNTEAFF. V gene TRBV19 combines with J gene TRBJ1-1; possible D gene TRBD1, 6 bases. There are 15 residues in the CDR3. V was trimmed by 10 bases and J by 2 bases, leaving 20 bases between them. Germline V gene lookup returns CDR1 LNHDA and CDR2 SQIVND (reference sequence).

The CDR3 protein is CATSDTGTGGTDTQYF. CDR3 nucleotide sequence: TGTGCCACCAGTGATACGGGGACAGGAGGGACAGATACGCAGTATTTT. This chain joins TRBV24-1 and TRBJ2-3, with 8 bases lining up with TRBD1. The CDR3 runs to 16 residues. The germline CDR1 and CDR2 sequences are KGHDR and SFDVKD. Trimming at V came to 3 bases and at J to 3 bases, leaving 7 bases not matched to a gene.

This chain connects TRBV5-1 to TRBJ1-4; maybe TRBD1 (5 bases). This CDR3 has 14 amino acids. The germline V gene encodes CDR1 SGHRS and CDR2 YFSETQ. Trimming removed 2 bases at V and 7 bases at J, with 12 bases between. This chain's CDR3 is CASSLGGGSEKLFF. The CDR3 region has the DNA TGCGCCAGCAGCTTAGGCGGGGGGAGTGAAAAACTGTTTTTT.

This clone was seen a few times. V usage is TRBV6-6 and J usage is TRBJ1-6; tentative D call: TRBD1 (6 bases). CDR3 length equals 15 residues. Germline CDR1 reads MNHNY; CDR2 reads SVGAGI (reference sequence). The V and J ends lost 3 bases and 4 bases respectively, with 10 bases between them. The CDR3 DNA follows: TGTGCCAGCAGTTATGCACAGGGTTATAATTCACCCCTCCACTTT. The encoded protein is CASSYAQGYNSPLHF.

The genes are TRBV7-2 and TRBJ2-3; D is perhaps TRBD1 (6 bases). V shed 4 bases and J shed 0 bases, with 17 bases lying between them. The CDR3 has 17 residues. The V gene's germline CDR1 is SGHTA and CDR2 FQGNSA. Here the CDR3 reads CASSSGHWTVSTDTQYF. CDR3 nucleotide sequence: TGTGCCAGCAGCTCTGGCCACTGGACAGTAAGCACAGATACGCAGTATTTT.